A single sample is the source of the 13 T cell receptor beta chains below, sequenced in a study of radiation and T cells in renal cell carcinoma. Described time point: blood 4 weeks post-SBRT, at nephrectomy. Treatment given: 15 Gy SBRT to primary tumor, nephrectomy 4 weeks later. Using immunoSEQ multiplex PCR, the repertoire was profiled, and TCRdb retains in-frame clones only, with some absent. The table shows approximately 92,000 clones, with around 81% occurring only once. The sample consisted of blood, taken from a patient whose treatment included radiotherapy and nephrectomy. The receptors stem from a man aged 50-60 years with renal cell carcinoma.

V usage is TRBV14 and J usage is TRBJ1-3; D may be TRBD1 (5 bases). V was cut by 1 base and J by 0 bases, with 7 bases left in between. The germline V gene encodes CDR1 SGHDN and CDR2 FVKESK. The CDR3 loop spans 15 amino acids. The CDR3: CASSQAGTSGNTIYF. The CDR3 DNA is TGTGCCAGCAGCCAAGCGGGGACCTCTGGAAACACCATATATTTT.

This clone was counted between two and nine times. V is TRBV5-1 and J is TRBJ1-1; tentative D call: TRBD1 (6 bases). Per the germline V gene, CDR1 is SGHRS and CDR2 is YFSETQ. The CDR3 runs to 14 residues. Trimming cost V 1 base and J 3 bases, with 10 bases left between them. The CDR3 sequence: CASSLTGYDTEAFF. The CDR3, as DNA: TGCGCCAGCAGCTTGACAGGGTACGACACTGAAGCTTTCTTT.

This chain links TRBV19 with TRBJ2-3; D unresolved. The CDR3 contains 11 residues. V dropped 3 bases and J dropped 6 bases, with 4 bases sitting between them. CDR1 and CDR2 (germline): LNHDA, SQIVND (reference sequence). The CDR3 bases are TGTGCCAGTAGTATGGTCGATACGCAGTATTTT. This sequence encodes CASSMVDTQYF.

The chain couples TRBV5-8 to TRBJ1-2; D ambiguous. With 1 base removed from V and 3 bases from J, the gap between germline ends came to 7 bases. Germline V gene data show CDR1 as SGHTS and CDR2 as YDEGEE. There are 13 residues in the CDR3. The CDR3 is CASSLSPDYGYTF. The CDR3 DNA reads TGTGCCAGCAGCTTGAGCCCTGACTATGGCTACACCTTC.

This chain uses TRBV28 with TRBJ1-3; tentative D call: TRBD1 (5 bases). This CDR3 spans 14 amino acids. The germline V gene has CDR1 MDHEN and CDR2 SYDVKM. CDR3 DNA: TGTGTCATATCAAAGGGGTTCTCTGGAAACACCATATATTTT. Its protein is CVISKGFSGNTIYF. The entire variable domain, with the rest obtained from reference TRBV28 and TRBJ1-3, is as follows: DVKVTQSSRYLVKRTGEKVFLECVQDMDHENMFWYRQDPGLGLRLIYFSYDVKMKEKGDIPEGYSVSREKKERFSLILESASTNQTSMYLCVISKGFSGNTIYFGEGSWLTVV.

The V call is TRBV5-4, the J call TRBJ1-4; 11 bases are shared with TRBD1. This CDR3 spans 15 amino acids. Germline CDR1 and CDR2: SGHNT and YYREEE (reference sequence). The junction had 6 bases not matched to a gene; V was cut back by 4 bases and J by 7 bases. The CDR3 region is CASSTGGQGGEKLFF. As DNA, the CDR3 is TGTGCCAGCAGCACGGGGGGACAGGGGGGTGAAAAACTGTTTTTT. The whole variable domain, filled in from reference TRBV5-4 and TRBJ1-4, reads ETGVTQSPTHLIKTRGQQVTLRCSSQSGHNTVSWYQQALGQGPQFIFQYYREEENGRGNFPPRFSGLQFPNYSSELNVNALELDDSALYLCASSTGGQGGEKLFFGSGTQLSVL.

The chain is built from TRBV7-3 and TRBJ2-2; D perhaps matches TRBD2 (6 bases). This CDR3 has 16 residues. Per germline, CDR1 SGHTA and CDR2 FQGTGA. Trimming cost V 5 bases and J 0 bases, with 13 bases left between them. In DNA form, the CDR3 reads TGTGCCAGCAGCCCCATAGCGGCCTCGAACACCGGGGAGCTGTTTTTT. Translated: CASSPIAASNTGELFF.

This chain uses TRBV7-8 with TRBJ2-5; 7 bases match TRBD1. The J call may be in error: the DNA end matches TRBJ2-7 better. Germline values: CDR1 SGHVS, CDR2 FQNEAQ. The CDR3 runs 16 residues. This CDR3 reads CASSRRPGTANYEQYF. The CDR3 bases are TGTGCCAGCAGCAGGAGGCCTGGGACAGCCAACTACGAGCAGTACTTC.

The CDR3 DNA follows: TGTGCCAGCAGCTTTCGGACCAATTACGAGCAGTACTTC. Translation gives CASSFRTNYEQYF. The chain employs TRBV7-9 and TRBJ2-7; no definite D call. The CDR3 has 13 residues. The V end was cut by 3 bases, the J end by 4 bases, with 10 bases between. CDR1 and CDR2 from the germline V gene are SEHNR and FQNEAQ (reference sequence). The variable domain in full, with the rest retrieved from reference TRBV7-9 and TRBJ2-7, is DTGVSQNPRHKITKRGQNVTFRCDPISEHNRLYWYRQTLGQGPEFLTYFQNEAQLEKSRLLSDRFSAERPKGSFSTLEIQRTEQGDSAMYLCASSFRTNYEQYFGPGTRLTVT.

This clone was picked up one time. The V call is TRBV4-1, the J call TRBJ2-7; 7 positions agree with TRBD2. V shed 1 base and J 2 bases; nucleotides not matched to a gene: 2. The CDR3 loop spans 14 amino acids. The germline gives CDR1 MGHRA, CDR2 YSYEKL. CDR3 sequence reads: CASSQGGGAYEQYF. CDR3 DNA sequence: TGCGCCAGCAGCCAAGGGGGGGGTGCCTACGAGCAGTACTTC.

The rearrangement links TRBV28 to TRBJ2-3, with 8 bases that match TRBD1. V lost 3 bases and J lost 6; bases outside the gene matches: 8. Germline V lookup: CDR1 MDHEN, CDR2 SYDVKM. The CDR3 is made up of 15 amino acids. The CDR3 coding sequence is TGTGCCAGCAGTTTCAGGACAGGGAACGCGGATACGCAGTATTTT. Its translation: CASSFRTGNADTQYF.

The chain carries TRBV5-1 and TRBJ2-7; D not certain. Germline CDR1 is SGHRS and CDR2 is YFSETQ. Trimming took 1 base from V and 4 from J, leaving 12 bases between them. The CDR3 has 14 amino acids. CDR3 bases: TGCGCCAGCAGCTTGTCCGCATCAGAATACGAGCAGTACTTC. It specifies CASSLSASEYEQYF.

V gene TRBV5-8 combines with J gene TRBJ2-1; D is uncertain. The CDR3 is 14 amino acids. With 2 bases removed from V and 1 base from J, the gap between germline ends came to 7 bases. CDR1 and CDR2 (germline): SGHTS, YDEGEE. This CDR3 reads CASSLGQSYNEQFF. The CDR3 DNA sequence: TGTGCCAGCAGCTTAGGGCAGTCCTACAATGAGCAGTTCTTC.